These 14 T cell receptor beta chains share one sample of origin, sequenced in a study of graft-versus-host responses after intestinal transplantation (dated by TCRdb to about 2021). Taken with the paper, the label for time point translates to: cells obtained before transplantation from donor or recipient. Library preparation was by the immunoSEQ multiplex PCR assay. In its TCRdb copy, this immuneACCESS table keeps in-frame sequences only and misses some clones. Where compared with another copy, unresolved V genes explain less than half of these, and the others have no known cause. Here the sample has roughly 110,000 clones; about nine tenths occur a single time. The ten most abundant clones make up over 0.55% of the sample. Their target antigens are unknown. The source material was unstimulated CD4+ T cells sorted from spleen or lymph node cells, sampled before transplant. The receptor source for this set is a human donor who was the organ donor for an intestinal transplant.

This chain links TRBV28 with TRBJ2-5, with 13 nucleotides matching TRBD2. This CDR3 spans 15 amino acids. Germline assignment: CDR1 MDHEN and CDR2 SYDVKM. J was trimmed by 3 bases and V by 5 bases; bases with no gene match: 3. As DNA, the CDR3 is TGTGCCAGCAGTCGGACTAGCGGGAGAGAAGAGACCCAGTACTTC. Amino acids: CASSRTSGREETQYF.

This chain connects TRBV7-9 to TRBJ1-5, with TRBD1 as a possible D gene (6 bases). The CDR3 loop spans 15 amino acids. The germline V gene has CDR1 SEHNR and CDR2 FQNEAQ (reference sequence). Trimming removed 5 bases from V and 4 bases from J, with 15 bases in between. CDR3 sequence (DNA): TGTGCCAGCAGCCCCGAGGGGGGGGGTAATCAGCCCCAGCATTTT. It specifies CASSPEGGGNQPQHF. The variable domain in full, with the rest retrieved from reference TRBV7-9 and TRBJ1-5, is DTGVSQNPRHKITKRGQNVTFRCDPISEHNRLYWYRQTLGQGPEFLTYFQNEAQLEKSRLLSDRFSAERPKGSFSTLEIQRTEQGDSAMYLCASSPEGGGNQPQHFGDGTRLSIL.

The CDR3 sequence is CASSLHNEQFF. The CDR3 coding sequence is TGTGCCAGCAGCCTTCACAATGAGCAGTTCTTC. The chain carries TRBV6-1 and TRBJ2-1; no clear D gene. The CDR3 extends over 11 amino acids. Trimming pared 6 bases from V and 5 bases from J, leaving 5 bases between. Germline V gene lookup returns CDR1 MNHNS and CDR2 SASEGT.

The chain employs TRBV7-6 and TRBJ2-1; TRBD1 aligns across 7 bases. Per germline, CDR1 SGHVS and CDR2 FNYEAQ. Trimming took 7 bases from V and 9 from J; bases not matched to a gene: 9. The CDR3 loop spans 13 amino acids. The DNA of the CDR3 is TGTGCCAGCATCCTGGGACAGTTCGGTGAGCAGTTCTTC. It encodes CASILGQFGEQFF.

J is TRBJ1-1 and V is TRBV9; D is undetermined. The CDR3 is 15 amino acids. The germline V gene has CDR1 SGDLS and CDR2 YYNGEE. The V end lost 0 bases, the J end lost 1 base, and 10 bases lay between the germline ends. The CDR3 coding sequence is TGTGCCAGCAGCGTAGTGCCAAGGAAGAACACTGAAGCTTTCTTT. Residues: CASSVVPRKNTEAFF. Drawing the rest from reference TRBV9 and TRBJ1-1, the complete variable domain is DSGVTQTPKHLITATGQRVTLRCSPRSGDLSVYWYQQSLDQGLQFLIQYYNGEERAKGNILERFSAQQFPDLHSELNLSSLELGDSALYFCASSVVPRKNTEAFFGQGTRLTVV.

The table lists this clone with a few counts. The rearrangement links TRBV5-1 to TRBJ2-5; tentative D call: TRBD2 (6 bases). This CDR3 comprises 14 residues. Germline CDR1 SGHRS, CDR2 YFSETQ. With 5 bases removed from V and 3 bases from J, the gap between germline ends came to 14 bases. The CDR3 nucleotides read TGCGCCAGCAGACTTAGGTGGGGGGAAGAGACCCAGTACTTC. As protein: CASRLRWGEETQYF.

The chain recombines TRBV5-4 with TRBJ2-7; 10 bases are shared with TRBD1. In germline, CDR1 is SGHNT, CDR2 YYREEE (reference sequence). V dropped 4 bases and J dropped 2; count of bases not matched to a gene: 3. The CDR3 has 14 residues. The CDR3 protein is CASSVDRGTYEQYF. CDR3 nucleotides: TGTGCCAGCAGCGTGGACAGGGGGACCTACGAGCAGTACTTC.

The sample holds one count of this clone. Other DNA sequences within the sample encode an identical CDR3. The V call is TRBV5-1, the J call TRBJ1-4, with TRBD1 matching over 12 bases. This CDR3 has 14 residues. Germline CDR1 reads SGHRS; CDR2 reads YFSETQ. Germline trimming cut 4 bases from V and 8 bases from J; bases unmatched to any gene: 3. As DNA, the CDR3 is TGCGCCAGCAGCCGGGACAGGGGGCAGGAAAAACTGTTTTTT. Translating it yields CASSRDRGQEKLFF.

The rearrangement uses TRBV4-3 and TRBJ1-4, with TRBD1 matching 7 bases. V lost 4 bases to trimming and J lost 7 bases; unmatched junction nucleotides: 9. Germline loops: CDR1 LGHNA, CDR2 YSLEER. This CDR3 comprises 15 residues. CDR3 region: CASSLPGTAGEKLFF. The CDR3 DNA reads TGCGCCAGCAGCCTCCCGGGGACAGCCGGTGAAAAACTGTTTTTT.

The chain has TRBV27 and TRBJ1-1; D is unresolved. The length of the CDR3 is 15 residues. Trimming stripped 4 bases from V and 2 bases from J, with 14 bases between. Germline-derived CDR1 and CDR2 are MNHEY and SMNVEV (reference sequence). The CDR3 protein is CASSSRTVYNTEAFF. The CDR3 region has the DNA TGTGCCAGCAGTTCGAGGACGGTCTACAACACTGAAGCTTTCTTT.

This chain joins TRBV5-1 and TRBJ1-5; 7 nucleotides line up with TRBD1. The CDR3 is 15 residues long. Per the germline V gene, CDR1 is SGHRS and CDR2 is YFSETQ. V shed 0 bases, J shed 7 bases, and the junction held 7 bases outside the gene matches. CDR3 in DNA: TGCGCCAGCAGCTTGGATCCAGGGGGTTTCCAGCCCCAGCATTTT. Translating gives CASSLDPGGFQPQHF.

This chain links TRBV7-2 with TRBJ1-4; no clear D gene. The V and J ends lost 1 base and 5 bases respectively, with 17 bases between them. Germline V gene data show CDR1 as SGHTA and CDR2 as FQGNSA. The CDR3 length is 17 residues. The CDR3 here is CASSLVPSAVQNEKLFF. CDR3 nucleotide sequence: TGTGCCAGCAGCTTAGTCCCATCGGCCGTTCAGAATGAAAAACTGTTTTTT.

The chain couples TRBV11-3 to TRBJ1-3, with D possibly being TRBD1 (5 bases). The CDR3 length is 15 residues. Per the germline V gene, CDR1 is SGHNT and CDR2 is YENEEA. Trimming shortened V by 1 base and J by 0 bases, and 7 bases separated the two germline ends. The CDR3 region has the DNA TGTGCCAGCAGCTTAGTGGACATCTCTGGAAACACCATATATTTT. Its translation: CASSLVDISGNTIYF.

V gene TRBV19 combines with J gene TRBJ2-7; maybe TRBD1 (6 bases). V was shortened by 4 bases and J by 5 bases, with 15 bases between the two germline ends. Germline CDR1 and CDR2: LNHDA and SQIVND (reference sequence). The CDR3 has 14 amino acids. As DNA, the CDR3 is TGTGCCAGTAGTAGACGGGACATAAGGGACGAGCAGTACTTC. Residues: CASSRRDIRDEQYF. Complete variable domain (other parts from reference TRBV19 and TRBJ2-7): DGGITQSPKYLFRKEGQNVTLSCEQNLNHDAMYWYRQDPGQGLRLIYYSQIVNDFQKGDIAEGYSVSREKKESFPLTVTSAQKNPTAFYLCASSRRDIRDEQYFGPGTRLTVT.